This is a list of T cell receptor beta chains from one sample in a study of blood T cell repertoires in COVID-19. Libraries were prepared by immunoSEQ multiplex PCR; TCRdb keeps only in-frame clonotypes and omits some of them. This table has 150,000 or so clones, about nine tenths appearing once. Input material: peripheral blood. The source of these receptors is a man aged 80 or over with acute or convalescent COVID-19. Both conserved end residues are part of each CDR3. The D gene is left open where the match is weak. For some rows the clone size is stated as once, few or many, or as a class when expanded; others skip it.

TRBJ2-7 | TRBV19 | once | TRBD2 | TGTGCCAGTAGTATAGGAGCGGGAGGCTACGAGCAGTACTTC | CASSIGAGGYEQYF
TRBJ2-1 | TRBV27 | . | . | TGTGCCAGCAGTTTTTATCGGAGAAACAATGAGCAGTTCTTC | CASSFYRRNNEQFF
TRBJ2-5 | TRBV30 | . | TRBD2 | TGTGCCTGGAGTAGGAGCGGGACCAAGAGAACCCAGTACTTC | CAWSRSGTKRTQYF
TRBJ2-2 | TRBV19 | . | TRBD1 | TGTGCCAGTAGTGTAGGACAGGAAAGGAACACCGGGGAGCTGTTTTTT | CASSVGQERNTGELFF
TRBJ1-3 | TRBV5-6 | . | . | TGTGCCAGCGGACGTCGGGAGACCTCTGGAAACACCATATATTTT | CASGRRETSGNTIYF
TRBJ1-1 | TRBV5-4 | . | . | TGTGCCAGCACCCGAGACCAGGCAAACACTGAAGCTTTCTTT | CASTRDQANTEAFF
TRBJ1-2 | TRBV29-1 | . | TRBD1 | TGCAGCGTCGAGGGGCAGGGGGCTTCGGAAAAGGGCTACACCTTC | CSVEGQGASEKGYTF
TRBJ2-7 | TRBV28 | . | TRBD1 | TGTGCCAGCCTTCCGGGACAGCTCCCTCTCGAGCAGTACTTC | CASLPGQLPLEQYF
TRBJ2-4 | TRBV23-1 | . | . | TGCGCCAGCAGTCAAACGTTCATTGTACAGGGAAGCAAAAACATTCAGTACTTC | CASSQTFIVQGSKNIQYF
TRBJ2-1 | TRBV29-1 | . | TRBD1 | TGCAGCGCCCCCGGGACAGGGATCAATGAGCAGTTCTTC | CSAPGTGINEQFF
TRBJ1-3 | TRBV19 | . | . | TGTGCCAGTAGCCCTCCGGGTCGGGCTGGAAACACCATATATTTT | CASSPPGRAGNTIYF
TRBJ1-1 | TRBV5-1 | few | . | TGCGCCAGCAGCCCTTCCCCCACGGTTTCGCGAGCTTTCTTT | CASSPSPTVSRAFF
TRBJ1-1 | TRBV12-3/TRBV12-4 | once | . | TGTGCCAGCAGCACCAGGGATTCTACTGAAGCTTTCTTT | CASSTRDSTEAFF
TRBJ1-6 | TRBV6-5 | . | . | TGTGCCAGCAGTTACGATAGGGGATTGAAGTCACCCCTCCACTTT | CASSYDRGLKSPLHF
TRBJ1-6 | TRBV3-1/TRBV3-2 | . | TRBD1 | TGTGCCAGCAGCCCAACAGGGGACAATTCACCCCTCCACTTT | CASSPTGDNSPLHF
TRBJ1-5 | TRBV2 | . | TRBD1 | TGTGCCAGCAGTGGGGACAGGATGGATCAGCCCCAGCATTTT | CASSGDRMDQPQHF
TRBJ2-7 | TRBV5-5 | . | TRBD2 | TGTGCCAGCAGCCCCACTAGCGGGACTTCCTACGAGCAGTACTTC | CASSPTSGTSYEQYF
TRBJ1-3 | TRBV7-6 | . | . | TGTGCCAGCAGCCCGCGGGTTCAGTCTGGAAACACCATATATTTT | CASSPRVQSGNTIYF
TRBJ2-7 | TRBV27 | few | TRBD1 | TGTGCCAGCAGTTTAAAGGGGGCGCCGGTATTCGAGCAGTACTTC | CASSLKGAPVFEQYF
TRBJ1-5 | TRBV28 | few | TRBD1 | TGTGCCAGCAGTTCAGGGGGTGGCAATCAGCCCCAGCATTTT | CASSSGGGNQPQHF
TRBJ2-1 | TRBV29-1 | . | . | TGCAGCGTTGAAGAGATCAGGGGCAATGAGCAGTTCTTC | CSVEEIRGNEQFF
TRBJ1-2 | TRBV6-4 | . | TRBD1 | TGTGCCAGCAGTGACTCGAGTCTCGGACAGGACAAAGTCTATGGCTACACCTTC | CASSDSSLGQDKVYGYTF
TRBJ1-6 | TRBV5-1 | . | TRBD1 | TGCGCCAGCAGCCCCTCGGGGGACAGGTGGAATTCACCCCTCCACTTT | CASSPSGDRWNSPLHF
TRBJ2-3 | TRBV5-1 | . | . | TGCGCCAGCAGCTTGACAGATCGCAGCACAGATACGCAGTATTTT | CASSLTDRSTDTQYF
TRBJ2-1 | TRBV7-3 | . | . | TGTGCCAGCAGCTTAAGGGCAGGGGTCCTCAATGAGCAGTTCTTC | CASSLRAGVLNEQFF
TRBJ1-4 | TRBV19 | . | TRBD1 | TGTGCCAGTAGTATGACAGGGGAGATTAGGGCAGCAACTAATGAAAAACTGTTTTTT | CASSMTGEIRAATNEKLFF
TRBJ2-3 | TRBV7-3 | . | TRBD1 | TGTGCCAGCAGCCTGACAGGGGGCATAGATACGCAGTATTTT | CASSLTGGIDTQYF